This T cell receptor beta chain was identified in a study of cytomegalovirus exposure and HLA in healthy donors. TCRdb's copy holds only in-frame clones and misses some; the assay was immunoSEQ multiplex PCR. The sample lists 110,000 to 150,000 clones; approximately 94% were seen once. Separation from the roughly 690-subject first cohort characterized the 120-subject validation cohort, to which the donors belonged. The germline gives CDR1 SEHNR, CDR2 FQNEAQ (reference sequence). The trim removed 1 base at V and 4 bases at J, leaving 4 bases unmatched. The CDR3 loop spans 14 amino acids. Sequencing was done on a sample of PBMCs. The clonotype was recovered from a man between 18 and 29 years old in good health and CMV-seropositive. The J gene is TRBJ2-7, the V gene TRBV7-9; TRBD1 agrees at 7 bases. DNA of the CDR3: TGTGCCAGCAGCTTAGACGGACAGGCATACGAGCAGTACTTC. It yields the protein CASSLDGQAYEQYF.